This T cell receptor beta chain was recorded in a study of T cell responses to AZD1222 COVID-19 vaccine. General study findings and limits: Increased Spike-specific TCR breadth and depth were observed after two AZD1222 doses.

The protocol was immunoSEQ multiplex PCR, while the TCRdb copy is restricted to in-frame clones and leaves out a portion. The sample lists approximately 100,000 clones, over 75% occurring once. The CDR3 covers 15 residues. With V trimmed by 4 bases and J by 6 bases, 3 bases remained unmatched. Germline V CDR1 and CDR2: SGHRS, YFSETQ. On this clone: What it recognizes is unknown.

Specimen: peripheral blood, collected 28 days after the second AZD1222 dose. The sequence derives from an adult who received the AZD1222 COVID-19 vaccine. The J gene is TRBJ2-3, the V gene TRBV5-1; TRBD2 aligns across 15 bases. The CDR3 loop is CASSMGLAGGDTQYF. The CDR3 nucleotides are TGCGCCAGCAGCATGGGACTAGCGGGAGGTGATACGCAGTATTTT. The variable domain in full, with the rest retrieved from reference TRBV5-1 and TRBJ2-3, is KAGVTQTPRYLIKTRGQQVTLSCSPISGHRSVSWYQQTPGQGLQFLFEYFSETQRNKGNFPGRFSGRQFSNSRSEMNVSTLELGDSALYLCASSMGLAGGDTQYFGPGTRLTVL.